The 12 T cell receptor beta chains reported below all come from one sample, sequenced in a study of shared clonotypes between healthy human individuals. Profiled with immunoSEQ multiplex PCR; TCRdb holds only in-frame clones, not every one. The profile shows over 2 million clones, roughly 92% of them singletons. Sequenced material: naive CD4+ T cells from PBMCs. Regarding subset: CD45RA+ positively selected. The receptors come from a man aged 18 to 30 in good health. Some clones in this sample may be carry-over from other donors' samples.

CDR3 nucleotide sequence: TGTGCCAGCAGTCGAGCGCGGGGTAGCAATCAGCCCCAGCATTTT. This codes for CASSRARGSNQPQHF. This chain joins TRBV7-9 and TRBJ1-5, with no clear D. Per the germline V gene, CDR1 is SEHNR and CDR2 is FQNEAQ (reference sequence). The CDR3 totals 15 residues. The V end lost 6 bases, the J end lost 0 bases, and 12 bases lay between the germline ends.

The rearrangement uses TRBV4-1 and TRBJ1-2; D ambiguous. Trimming stripped 1 base from V and 2 bases from J, with 14 bases between. The CDR3 runs to 16 residues. Per germline, CDR1 MGHRA and CDR2 YSYEKL. The CDR3 spells CASSQAFRTPNYGYTF. CDR3 bases: TGCGCCAGCAGCCAAGCTTTTCGAACGCCCAACTATGGCTACACCTTC.

In the case of this clone: This CDR3 is also generated by other DNA sequences in the sample. V gene TRBV30 combines with J gene TRBJ2-3; TRBD1 might be the D (5 bases). This CDR3 is 13 amino acids long. Germline CDR1 reads GTSNPN; CDR2 reads SVGIG (reference sequence). Trimming left V 3 bases short and J 1 base short, with 8 bases between. CDR3 amino acids: CAWRGRGTDTQYF. The CDR3 DNA follows: TGTGCCTGGAGGGGGCGCGGCACAGATACGCAGTATTTT.

The chain joins TRBV5-1 to TRBJ1-1; D gene unclear. CDR3 size: 15 residues. In germline, CDR1 is SGHRS, CDR2 YFSETQ. V was shortened by 3 bases and J by 1 base, with 13 bases between the two germline ends. This CDR3 is CASSSSPGRNTEAFF. The DNA for the CDR3 is TGCGCCAGCAGCTCCTCCCCTGGGAGGAACACTGAAGCTTTCTTT.

The chain links TRBV18 to TRBJ1-1; no reliable D call. The V end lost 0 bases, the J end lost 4 bases, and 12 bases lay between the germline ends. CDR1 is KGHSH, CDR2 LQKENI, per germline. This CDR3 contains 15 residues. The CDR3 nucleotides are TGTGCCAGCTCACCACCGCAAGGATTGGCCACTGAAGCTTTCTTT. Residues: CASSPPQGLATEAFF.

The chain combines TRBV28 with TRBJ1-2; D is unclear. Germline V gene data show CDR1 as MDHEN and CDR2 as SYDVKM. Trimming stripped 7 bases from V and 4 bases from J, with 13 bases between. The CDR3 runs to 13 residues. The CDR3 DNA follows: TGTGCCAGCACCCTTGGGAGCTTCTATGGCTACACCTTC. Translating it yields CASTLGSFYGYTF.

This clone is a singleton in its sample. This chain connects TRBV28 to TRBJ2-7, with D perhaps matching TRBD2 (5 bases). The germline V and J ends were trimmed by 2 bases and 5 bases, with 10 bases remaining between them. Germline V gene data show CDR1 as MDHEN and CDR2 as SYDVKM. The CDR3 has 13 amino acids. The CDR3 is CASSLVFGDEQYF. The CDR3 bases are TGTGCCAGCAGTTTAGTCTTCGGGGACGAGCAGTACTTC.

V gene TRBV30 combines with J gene TRBJ2-5, with 7 bases identical to TRBD1. The CDR3 loop spans 13 amino acids. J was trimmed by 5 bases and V by 3 bases; bases with no gene match: 6. Germline V gene lookup returns CDR1 GTSNPN and CDR2 SVGIG (reference sequence). The CDR3 protein is CAWSKGTVETQYF. In DNA form, the CDR3 reads TGTGCCTGGAGCAAGGGGACAGTTGAGACCCAGTACTTC.

The rearrangement links TRBV6-5 to TRBJ1-6, with 8 bases aligning to TRBD1. With 5 bases clipped from V and 9 bases from J, the junction kept 6 bases outside the gene matches. Looked up from germline, CDR1 is MNHEY and CDR2 is SVGAGI. The CDR3 has 14 amino acids. CDR3 bases: TGTGCCAGCAGTCTGGACAGGGAGGGTTCACCCCTCCACTTT. As protein: CASSLDREGSPLHF.

V usage is TRBV28 and J usage is TRBJ2-5; perhaps D is TRBD1 or TRBD2 (5 bases each). Trimming cost V 6 bases and J 4 bases, with 21 bases left between them. CDR3 length: 16 amino acids. Germline-derived CDR1 and CDR2 are MDHEN and SYDVKM. Here the CDR3 reads CASSPLGVGEGETQYF. CDR3 DNA sequence: TGTGCCAGCAGCCCCCTGGGGGTAGGGGAAGGAGAGACCCAGTACTTC.

The gene calls are TRBV2 and TRBJ2-1; 7 nucleotides agree with TRBD2. CDR3 length: 12 amino acids. Unmatched junction bases numbered 11, after V lost 11 bases and J lost 10 bases. Germline values: CDR1 SNHLY, CDR2 FYNNEI. In nucleotides, the CDR3 is TGTGCCGGCAAGATCACGGGAGGCGAGCAGTTCTTC. It translates to CAGKITGGEQFF.

V and J are TRBV5-5 and TRBJ2-7, with 8 bases aligning to TRBD2. The germline gives CDR1 SGHKS, CDR2 YYEKEE (reference sequence). The CDR3 length is 14 residues. J was trimmed by 3 bases and V by 5 bases; bases with no gene match: 7. CDR3: CASRGSTSGYEQYF. The CDR3 nucleotides are TGTGCCAGCAGGGGTTCAACTAGCGGCTACGAGCAGTACTTC.